This T cell receptor beta chain originates from a study of T-cell memory formation after mild COVID-19. Study-level points and caveats: CD4/CD8 balance held among clones contracting day 15 to 85, and later expanders leaned CD4+.

Researchers used 5'RACE with constant-segment primers to make TCR alpha and TCR beta cDNA libraries that carry sample barcodes and UMIs. TCRdb fed the 5' RACE reads into MiXCR, producing one record per CDR3 protein. In the table there are about 350,000 distinct CDR3 sequences, approximately 13% of which are singletons. This clonotype was counted only a few times. Its antigen remains unidentified. The germline gives CDR1 DFQATT, CDR2 SNEGSKA (reference sequence). The CDR3 has 14 residues. V shed 4 bases and J shed 3 bases, with 16 bases lying between them. The sequencing sample was made of PBMCs or a T cell subset sorted from them (not recorded which). The chain recombines TRBV20-1 with TRBJ2-7, with TRBD2 as a possible D gene (5 bases). The source is a man younger than 30 who had mild COVID-19 (a few samples of this study predate the infection). Cell type and time point are not known. The CDR3 DNA reads TGCAGTGCTAACAAACCGCCGGGATACTACGAGCAGTACTTC. Its protein product is CSANKPPGYYEQYF.